This TCR beta chain derives from a study of neoadjuvant anti-PD-1 for oral cavity cancer. At the level of the study: Patients mostly received three to four biweekly nivolumab doses at 3 mg/kg before surgery. Around day 43, patients without progression received a fourth nivolumab dose before surgery. Study observations and caveats: Each response group had just a few patients in TCR analyses.

Documented time point: after neoadjuvant nivolumab, at surgical resection. Concerning this clone itself: The target antigen is unknown.

The ends lost 4 bases at V and 5 bases at J; junction bases unmatched: 12. Germline lookup yields CDR1 SGHAT and CDR2 FQDESV (reference sequence). The CDR3 has 17 residues. The method was immunoSEQ multiplex PCR; TCRdb's version includes in-frame clones alone and lacks a portion of them. The sample lists 65,000 to 70,000 clones; 80% to 90% were seen once. V and J are TRBV11-1 and TRBJ2-3, with 10 bases fitting TRBD2. The sequenced sample was PBMCs, obtained after nivolumab (anti-PD-1) treatment. The TCR sequence derives from a person aged 40-85 years with oral cavity squamous cell carcinoma. CDR3: CASSSPLAGVGGDTQYF. Here the CDR3 DNA reads TGTGCCAGCAGCTCCCCTCTAGCGGGAGTAGGGGGAGATACGCAGTATTTT.